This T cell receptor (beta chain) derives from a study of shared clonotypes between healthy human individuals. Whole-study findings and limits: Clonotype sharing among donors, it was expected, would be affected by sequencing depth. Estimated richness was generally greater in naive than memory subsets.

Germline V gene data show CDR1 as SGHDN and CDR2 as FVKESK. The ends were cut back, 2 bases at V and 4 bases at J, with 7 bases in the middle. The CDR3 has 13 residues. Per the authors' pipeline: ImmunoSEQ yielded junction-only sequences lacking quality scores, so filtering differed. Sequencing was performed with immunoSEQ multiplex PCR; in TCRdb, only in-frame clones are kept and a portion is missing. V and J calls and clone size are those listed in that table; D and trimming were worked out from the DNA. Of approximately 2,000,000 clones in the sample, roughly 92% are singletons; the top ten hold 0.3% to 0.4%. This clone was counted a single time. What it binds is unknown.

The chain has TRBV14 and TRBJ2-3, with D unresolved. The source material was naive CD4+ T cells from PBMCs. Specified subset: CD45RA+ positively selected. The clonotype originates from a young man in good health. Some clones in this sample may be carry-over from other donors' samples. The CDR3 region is CASSQNLPDTQYF. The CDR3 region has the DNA TGTGCCAGCAGCCAAAATCTGCCAGATACGCAGTATTTT.